One and the same sample provided the 25 T cell receptor beta chains below, sequenced in a study of cytomegalovirus exposure and HLA in healthy donors (TCRdb year 2017). Receptors were amplified or captured by the immunoSEQ multiplex PCR assay. For the multiplex PCR, a mixture combining 60 forward primers for TCR Vbeta segments and 13 reverse primers for TCR Jbeta segments was used. The source is immuneACCESS, and TCRdb retained only in-frame sequences with V and J called. Part of the clones is not carried over; for the studies checked, unresolved V genes explain less than half of this, and the remainder is unexplained. In all, the sample holds 150,000 to 200,000 clones, and more than 85% of those were seen once. Roughly 1.9% of the sample is taken by the ten largest. The sequenced sample was PBMCs. The source is a woman under 30 in good health and CMV-seronegative.

V is TRBV28 and J is TRBJ1-4, with D unclear. Germline CDR1 is MDHEN and CDR2 is SYDVKM. Trimming pared 3 bases from V and 7 bases from J, leaving 15 bases between. The CDR3 length is 15 residues. The DNA for the CDR3 is TGTGCCAGCAGTTTCCCAAACCTGTACGGTGAAAAACTGTTTTTT. Amino acids: CASSFPNLYGEKLFF. The variable domain in full, with the rest retrieved from reference TRBV28 and TRBJ1-4, is DVKVTQSSRYLVKRTGEKVFLECVQDMDHENMFWYRQDPGLGLRLIYFSYDVKMKEKGDIPEGYSVSREKKERFSLILESASTNQTSMYLCASSFPNLYGEKLFFGSGTQLSVL.

This chain joins TRBV6-1 and TRBJ2-7; TRBD1 might be the D (6 bases). Germline V gene data show CDR1 as MNHNS and CDR2 as SASEGT. This CDR3 comprises 12 residues. Trimming left V 4 bases short and J 6 bases short, with 10 bases between. The CDR3 region is CASSVQGGEQYF. The CDR3 DNA reads as TGTGCCAGCAGTGTACAGGGTGGCGAGCAGTACTTC.

The V gene is TRBV28, the J gene TRBJ1-2, with TRBD1 matching over 7 bases. This CDR3 spans 14 amino acids. Germline lookup yields CDR1 MDHEN and CDR2 SYDVKM. Trimming cost V 5 bases and J 5 bases; bases outside gene matches: 8. CDR3 nucleotides: TGTGCCAGCAGTCCGGGACAGAGGACATATGGCTACACCTTC. It encodes CASSPGQRTYGYTF.

This clone was detected once. The chain joins TRBV7-9 to TRBJ1-5; 7 bases match TRBD1. The trim removed 5 bases at V and 4 bases at J, leaving 5 bases unmatched. The CDR3 sequence is 14 residues long. CDR1 is SEHNR, CDR2 FQNEAQ, per germline (reference sequence). In DNA form, the CDR3 reads TGTGCCAGCAGCCGGACAGGCCTAAATCAGCCCCAGCATTTT. It translates to CASSRTGLNQPQHF.

This clone was counted a few times. The chain combines TRBV29-1 with TRBJ2-1; TRBD2 matches at 9 bases. The CDR3 covers 15 residues. V dropped 1 base and J dropped 7; count of bases not matched to a gene: 8. Germline V gene sequence: CDR1 SQVTM, CDR2 ANQGSEA. The CDR3 region has the DNA TGCAGCGTTGAAGGTAGTCGCGGGGGGGCAAATGAGCAGTTCTTC. This encodes CSVEGSRGGANEQFF.

The J gene is TRBJ2-3, the V gene TRBV18; tentatively, D is TRBD1 (5 bases). Between the trimmed V and J ends, which lost 2 bases and 3 bases, there was a span of 12 bases. This CDR3 comprises 15 residues. Germline loops: CDR1 KGHSH, CDR2 LQKENI. The CDR3 reads CASSPWQGVTDTQYF. CDR3 sequence (DNA): TGTGCCAGCTCACCATGGCAGGGTGTGACAGATACGCAGTATTTT.

This clone turned up a few times. The gene calls are TRBV7-2 and TRBJ1-2; 10 bases are shared with TRBD1. V shed 5 bases, J shed 7 bases, and the junction held 7 bases outside the gene matches. CDR1 is SGHTA and CDR2 is FQGNSA in the germline V gene. The CDR3 loop spans 14 amino acids. CDR3 DNA sequence: TGTGCCAGCAGCCGGGCGACAGGGGGCGGTGGCTACACCTTC. Translated: CASSRATGGGGYTF.

This clone turned up a few times. The chain joins TRBV6-1 to TRBJ2-2, with 9 bases lining up with TRBD2. V was pared by 6 bases and J by 3 bases, with 2 bases of the junction left unmatched. The CDR3 is 14 residues long. Germline CDR1 MNHNS, CDR2 SASEGT. Here the CDR3 DNA reads TGTGCCAGCAGCAGACTAGCGGACACCGGGGAGCTGTTTTTT. This sequence encodes CASSRLADTGELFF.

This rearrangement joins TRBV27 to TRBJ1-1; TRBD1 is a possible D gene (6 bases). V was shortened by 3 bases and J by 5 bases, with 10 bases between the two germline ends. The CDR3 runs to 13 residues. The germline V gene has CDR1 MNHEY and CDR2 SMNVEV (reference sequence). The DNA for the CDR3 is TGTGCCAGCAGTTTTCAGGGGAGAACTGAAGCTTTCTTT. Its translation: CASSFQGRTEAFF.

The V and J genes are TRBV27 and TRBJ1-1; perhaps TRBD1 as D (5 bases). The ends were cut back, 3 bases at V and 11 bases at J, with 16 bases in the middle. Germline lookup yields CDR1 MNHEY and CDR2 SMNVEV (reference sequence). The CDR3 is 13 residues long. The CDR3 DNA reads TGTGCCAGCAGTTTCCGGCCGGGACGGGGGGCTTTCTTT. This codes for CASSFRPGRGAFF.

This clone was detected once. This sequence joins TRBV6-5 and TRBJ2-7; D may be TRBD2 (6 bases). Trimming cost V 4 bases and J 0 bases, with 13 bases left between them. The CDR3 length is 15 residues. CDR1 is MNHEY, CDR2 SVGAGI, per germline. The CDR3 DNA sequence: TGTGCCAGCAGTTTCAAGGGAGGCCCCTCCTACGAGCAGTACTTC. The encoded protein is CASSFKGGPSYEQYF.

This clone was recorded only once. The CDR3 here is CASSIGRREFNYGYTF. CDR3 sequence (DNA): TGTGCCAGTAGTATTGGTAGACGGGAGTTTAACTATGGCTACACCTTC. The rearrangement uses TRBV19 and TRBJ1-2; D is unresolved. V dropped 3 bases and J dropped 1 base, with 15 bases sitting between them. Germline CDR1 and CDR2: LNHDA and SQIVND (reference sequence). The CDR3 consists of 16 residues.

The table lists this clone with a few counts. The J gene is TRBJ2-7, the V gene TRBV7-2; the match to TRBD1 covers 10 bases. Losses at the gene ends were 5 bases for V and 4 bases for J; bases not matched to a gene: 8. Germline lookup yields CDR1 SGHTA and CDR2 FQGNSA. The CDR3 runs 15 residues. CDR3 region: CASSLRTGGLYEQYF. CDR3 sequence (DNA): TGTGCCAGCAGCCTCAGGACAGGGGGGTTGTACGAGCAGTACTTC.

This rearrangement joins TRBV27 to TRBJ2-1, with TRBD2 identical over 8 bases. Germline lookup yields CDR1 MNHEY and CDR2 SMNVEV (reference sequence). The CDR3 has 15 residues. V lost 6 bases, J lost 11 bases, and 15 bases stayed unmatched. The CDR3 sequence is CASRSGAARGGKQFF. The CDR3 DNA follows: TGTGCCAGCAGGTCCGGGGCAGCGCGCGGGGGGAAGCAGTTCTTC.

The chain uses TRBV6-5 and TRBJ2-3, with D possibly TRBD2 on 7 matching bases. V gave up 6 bases and J gave up 5 bases, with 15 bases separating them. CDR3 length equals 14 residues. Germline assignment: CDR1 MNHEY and CDR2 SVGAGI. CDR3: CASRPIGGGDTQYF. The CDR3 coding sequence is TGTGCCAGCAGGCCGATAGGGGGGGGAGATACGCAGTATTTT.

This chain joins TRBV10-3 and TRBJ1-5; 11 bases map to TRBD1. The CDR3 runs 14 residues. V lost 9 bases to trimming and J lost 6 bases; unmatched junction nucleotides: 7. CDR1 is ENHRY and CDR2 is SYGVKD in the germline V gene. This CDR3 reads CAMSPGQGGQPQHF. CDR3 DNA sequence: TGTGCCATGTCCCCGGGACAGGGGGGTCAGCCCCAGCATTTT.

The J gene is TRBJ1-6, the V gene TRBV7-6; no reliable D call. Germline lookup yields CDR1 SGHVS and CDR2 FNYEAQ. This CDR3 has 15 residues. V was clipped by 8 bases and J by 0 bases, with 11 bases between them. DNA of the CDR3: TGTGCCAGCGCCGACGGGAGCTCCTATAATTCACCCCTCCACTTT. Translated, it gives CASADGSSYNSPLHF.

The chain uses TRBV5-8 and TRBJ2-7; D is uncertain. The CDR3 is made up of 14 amino acids. V was shortened by 0 bases and J by 2 bases, with 9 bases between the two germline ends. Germline V gene sequence: CDR1 SGHTS, CDR2 YDEGEE. The CDR3 loop reads CASSLDSSTYEQYF. DNA of the CDR3: TGTGCCAGCAGCTTGGACAGTTCAACCTACGAGCAGTACTTC.

The CDR3 here is CASSYRQGARGTEAFF. CDR3 coding DNA: TGTGCCAGCAGTTACCGACAGGGGGCGCGCGGCACTGAAGCTTTCTTT. The chain joins TRBV6-5 to TRBJ1-1; 10 nucleotides match TRBD1. V trimming: 2 bases; J trimming: 4 bases; junction bases outside the gene matches: 7. Germline V gene sequence: CDR1 MNHEY, CDR2 SVGAGI. The CDR3 consists of 16 residues.

The CDR3 sequence: CASVTGGGYTEAFF. CDR3 in DNA: TGTGCCAGCGTCACAGGGGGAGGGTACACTGAAGCTTTCTTT. The chain carries TRBV28 and TRBJ1-1; 8 bases are a match to TRBD1. CDR1 is MDHEN, CDR2 SYDVKM, per germline. The CDR3 contains 14 residues. With 8 bases clipped from V and 3 bases from J, the junction kept 8 bases outside the gene matches.

J is TRBJ2-5 and V is TRBV15; 8 nucleotides agree with TRBD2. The germline gives CDR1 LNHNV, CDR2 YYDKDF (reference sequence). With V trimmed by 4 bases and J by 5 bases, 9 bases remained unmatched. The CDR3 loop spans 15 amino acids. The CDR3 loop is CATSTGGGRRETQYF. The CDR3 nucleotides read TGTGCCACCAGCACCGGCGGGGGGCGGAGGGAGACCCAGTACTTC.

This clone was found a few times. This chain links TRBV27 with TRBJ2-1; D is perhaps TRBD2 (6 bases). Germline V gene data show CDR1 as MNHEY and CDR2 as SMNVEV (reference sequence). The CDR3 runs to 14 residues. V was cut by 10 bases and J by 1 base, with 14 bases left in between. This CDR3 is CANKGLKSYNEQFF. CDR3 DNA sequence: TGTGCCAACAAGGGACTGAAATCCTACAATGAGCAGTTCTTC.

V usage is TRBV6-1 and J usage is TRBJ2-7; TRBD2 is a possible D gene (6 bases). V lost 2 bases, J lost 5 bases, and 13 bases lay in between. Germline loops: CDR1 MNHNS, CDR2 SASEGT. The CDR3 is made up of 14 amino acids. The chain's CDR3 is CASSEIGSKDEQYF. The CDR3 nucleotides are TGTGCCAGCAGTGAAATCGGGAGTAAAGACGAGCAGTACTTC.

The chain is built from TRBV6-5 and TRBJ2-1; 10 bases align to TRBD1. V shed 6 bases, J shed 8 bases, and the junction held 10 bases outside the gene matches. Germline CDR1 and CDR2: MNHEY and SVGAGI. This CDR3 region has 15 residues. The CDR3 sequence is CASRFWDRGNDEQFF. Written as DNA, the CDR3 is TGTGCCAGCAGGTTTTGGGACAGGGGAAACGATGAGCAGTTCTTC.

The V call is TRBV7-9, the J call TRBJ2-5, with D maybe TRBD2 (6 bases). CDR1 and CDR2 (germline): SEHNR, FQNEAQ (reference sequence). Trimming stripped 5 bases from V and 5 bases from J, with 21 bases between. The CDR3 totals 16 residues. CDR3 DNA: TGTGCCAGCAGCCTATCGCTGGGGCGCGGGGACGAGACCCAGTACTTC. Translated, it gives CASSLSLGRGDETQYF.